The T cell receptor beta chain described here comes from a study of shared clonotypes between healthy human individuals. Turning to the study itself: CD4 naive and CD4 memory each took three plates per donor, while CD8 naive took two and CD8 memory one.

For sorted subsets, roughly 210 ng DNA per replicate equaled 30,000 or so T cell genomes. Clones were read by immunoSEQ multiplex PCR, and TCRdb kept only the in-frame ones, dropping some. Here the sample spans a few million clones, about 92% being singletons. Study observations and caveats: Researchers sampled only blood; tissue repertoires likely differ. It was the few donors that limited the genetic and exposure-history diversity represented.

Trimming stripped 3 bases from V and 2 bases from J, with 12 bases between. Germline assignment: CDR1 LNHNV and CDR2 YYDKDF (reference sequence). The CDR3 contains 15 residues. As regards this clone: Its antigen is as yet unknown.

The TCR comes from a man aged 18 to 35 in good health. Some clones in this sample may be carry-over from other donors' samples. Material for sequencing was naive CD4+ T cells from PBMCs. Subset meaning: CD45RA+ positively selected. The chain carries TRBV15 and TRBJ2-3, with D perhaps matching TRBD2 (6 bases). The CDR3 sequence is CATSRSGGPTDTQYF. DNA of the CDR3: TGTGCCACCAGCAGGAGCGGAGGGCCCACAGATACGCAGTATTTT.